The present TCR beta chain was sequenced within a study of T-cell reconstitution after alpha-beta-depleted transplantation in children. This clonotype was seen repeatedly, ten times or more. The library targeted TCRbeta and was prepared with unique molecular identifiers. MiXCR, run by TCRdb on the PCR reads, gives a single entry per CDR3 protein. This table has roughly 400,000 distinct CDR3 sequences, approximately 20% appearing once. The V gene end was trimmed by 4 bases and the J gene end by 8 bases; junction bases not matched to a gene: 7. The CDR3 has 15 amino acids. CDR1 DFQATT and CDR2 SNEGSKA come from the germline V gene (reference sequence).

The sequencing used PBMCs from the stem cell graft donor, collected from the stem cell graft. The clonotype comes from a human donor who donated a stem cell graft to a child with acute myeloid leukemia. The chain joins TRBV20-1 to TRBJ2-1; 14 bases align to TRBD2. The CDR3 is CSAIGTSGRIDEQFF. CDR3 bases: TGCAGTGCTATCGGGACTAGCGGGAGAATCGATGAGCAGTTCTTC.